Following are 8 T cell receptor beta chains from one sample sequenced in a study of T cell changes during pregnancy in multiple sclerosis. Profiling relied on immunoSEQ multiplex PCR, and the TCRdb table lists in-frame clones only, not all of them. The profile shows tens of thousands of clones, 93% of them singletons. The specimen comprised peripheral blood, sampled in the second trimester of pregnancy. The receptors here all came from a female donor with multiple sclerosis, enrolled in a pregnancy study.

V gene TRBV30 combines with J gene TRBJ1-2, with TRBD1 matching over 7 bases. CDR1 and CDR2 (germline): GTSNPN, SVGIG (reference sequence). The V and J ends lost 2 bases and 7 bases, in that order; junction bases with no gene match: 16. This CDR3 contains 16 residues. The CDR3 is CAWSRTRGVTAGGYTF. The DNA of the CDR3 is TGTGCCTGGAGTAGGACCAGGGGGGTAACAGCTGGTGGCTACACCTTC.

The chain carries TRBV10-2 and TRBJ2-7; no firm D call. CDR1 is WSHSY and CDR2 is SAAADI in the germline V gene. CDR3 size: 12 residues. The germline V and J ends were trimmed by 3 bases and 5 bases, with 8 bases remaining between them. CDR3 nucleotide sequence: TGCGCCAGCAGTGACTATATCAACGAGCAGTACTTC. Protein product: CASSDYINEQYF.

V usage is TRBV9 and J usage is TRBJ1-6; D not certain. CDR1 SGDLS and CDR2 YYNGEE come from the germline V gene. V gave up 2 bases and J gave up 8 bases, with 11 bases separating them. This CDR3 comprises 14 residues. CDR3 loop: CASSVRRRDSPLHF. CDR3 in DNA: TGTGCCAGCAGCGTGAGGCGACGAGATTCACCCCTCCACTTT.

This clone showed up just once. Here the CDR3 DNA reads TGTGCCAGCAGCCGAAGGGACACCTCAACCATATATTTT. It encodes CASSRRDTSTIYF. The rearrangement uses TRBV5-8 and TRBJ1-3; TRBD1 might be the D (6 bases). Trimming left V 4 bases short and J 10 bases short, with 15 bases between. CDR1 SGHTS and CDR2 YDEGEE come from the germline V gene. The CDR3 is made up of 13 amino acids.

The V gene is TRBV4-1, the J gene TRBJ2-4; D is perhaps TRBD1 (6 bases). The CDR3 runs 15 residues. Trimming left V 2 bases short and J 3 bases short, with 11 bases between. The germline V gene has CDR1 MGHRA and CDR2 YSYEKL. DNA of the CDR3: TGCGCCAGCAGCCAACGAGGGGGAGTCAAAAACATTCAGTACTTC. It codes for CASSQRGGVKNIQYF.

The chain employs TRBV2 and TRBJ2-5; the match to TRBD1 covers 9 bases. Germline V gene data show CDR1 as SNHLY and CDR2 as FYNNEI. This CDR3 has 15 residues. Losses at the gene ends were 6 bases for V and 3 bases for J; bases not matched to a gene: 8. This chain's CDR3 is CASSGQGWAEETQYF. DNA for the CDR3: TGTGCCAGCAGCGGACAGGGGTGGGCGGAAGAGACCCAGTACTTC.

Here the CDR3 DNA reads TGTGCCAGCAGCTTAGGGGCCAAGAGCGGGCCCCCCGGCGGGGAGCTGTTTTTT. It specifies CASSLGAKSGPPGGELFF. The chain links TRBV11-3 to TRBJ2-2; tentatively, D is TRBD2 (6 bases). V lost 1 base, J lost 7 bases, and 22 bases lay in between. Germline CDR1 reads SGHNT; CDR2 reads YENEEA. This CDR3 is built from 18 residues.

The rearrangement joins TRBV27 to TRBJ1-6; TRBD1 is a possible D gene (5 bases). The CDR3 spans 13 residues. Germline assignment: CDR1 MNHEY and CDR2 SMNVEV (reference sequence). Trimming removed 6 bases from V and 13 bases from J, with 16 bases in between. The CDR3 region is CASRISGLYPLHF. The CDR3 nucleotides are TGTGCCAGCAGGATCTCAGGGTTATATCCCCTCCACTTT.